A selection of T cell receptor beta chains follows, all from one sample in a study of cytomegalovirus exposure and HLA in healthy donors. Only in-frame clones appear in the TCRdb table, and some are missing; sequencing was by immunoSEQ multiplex PCR. The sample has around 140,000 clones, about three quarters seen once; the top ten hold around 4.2%. Sequenced material: PBMCs. The receptors were gathered from a man aged 50 to 59 in good health and CMV-seropositive. Each CDR3 is given with its conserved first and last residue. D genes are given only for firm matches. Rows give clone size only sometimes, using once, few, many, or a class for an expanded clone.

TGTGCCAGCAGCTTAGCCTTGTACGAGCAGTACTTC | CASSLALYEQYF | TRBV7-9 | 12 | - | - | TRBJ2-7
TGCGCCAGCAACCCGGGGTCAAATACAGATACGCAGTATTTT | CASNPGSNTDTQYF | TRBV10-2 | 14 | - | - | TRBJ2-3
TGTGCCAGCAGCTGGGGCCCAACCGGGGAGCTGTTTTTT | CASSWGPTGELFF | TRBV11-2 | 13 | - | - | TRBJ2-2
TGTGCCAGCAGCTTCCGGGGGGACACAGATACGCAGTATTTT | CASSFRGDTDTQYF | TRBV7-6 | 14 | - | TRBD2 | TRBJ2-3
TGTGCCAGCAAGGAGCGGGGACGCACAGATACGCAGTATTTT | CASKERGRTDTQYF | TRBV7-6 | 14 | - | TRBD2 | TRBJ2-3
TGTGCCAGCAGCCTAGCGGGAGGGCTCACAGATACGCAGTATTTT | CASSLAGGLTDTQYF | TRBV5-4 | 15 | - | TRBD2 | TRBJ2-3
TGTGCCAGCAGATTAGCGGGGGTCTACGAGCAGTACTTC | CASRLAGVYEQYF | TRBV6-5 | 13 | few | TRBD2 | TRBJ2-7
TGTGCCAGCTCACCACTTCAGGGGGCTGGTTCACCCCTCCACTTT | CASSPLQGAGSPLHF | TRBV18 | 15 | - | TRBD1 | TRBJ1-6
TGTGCCAGCAGTGAAGATAGGGCGGGGACTACAGATACGCAGTATTTT | CASSEDRAGTTDTQYF | TRBV2 | 16 | - | - | TRBJ2-3
TGCGCCAGCAGAAGTGCGGCGGGGGGTCTAAACAATGAGCAGTTCTTC | CASRSAAGGLNNEQFF | TRBV5-1 | 16 | - | TRBD2 | TRBJ2-1
TGTGCCAGCAGCTTGTGGGGCGGGGGCGGAAGTGGCTACACCTTC | CASSLWGGGGSGYTF | TRBV7-2 | 15 | few | - | TRBJ1-2
TGCAGCGTTGGGGCCTATGGCTACACCTTC | CSVGAYGYTF | TRBV29-1 | 10 | - | - | TRBJ1-2
TGCAGCGTTGATGGACAGGGGCGAAGTGGGAACTATGGCTACACCTTC | CSVDGQGRSGNYGYTF | TRBV29-1 | 16 | - | TRBD1 | TRBJ1-2
TGCGCCAGCAGCCAAAACCGACAGGGGGGACACGAGCAGTACTTC | CASSQNRQGGHEQYF | TRBV4-1 | 15 | - | TRBD1 | TRBJ2-7
TGTGCCAGCAGCACCCGACAGGGCTACAATGAGCAGTTCTTC | CASSTRQGYNEQFF | TRBV5-4 | 14 | - | TRBD1 | TRBJ2-1
TGCGCCAGCAGCTTGGACGGGGGACAGCTCTACGAGCAGTACTTC | CASSLDGGQLYEQYF | TRBV5-1 | 15 | - | - | TRBJ2-7
TGCGCCAGCAGCCAAGAGAACGGGGTATCCTACAATGAGCAGTTCTTC | CASSQENGVSYNEQFF | TRBV4-1 | 16 | - | - | TRBJ2-1
TGCGCCAGCAGCCCTTCAAGGGGGAACAATGAGCAGTTCTTC | CASSPSRGNNEQFF | TRBV5-1 | 14 | - | - | TRBJ2-1
TGCGCCAGCAGCCGACTAGCGGGTATCTCACGAGGAGATACGCAGTATTTT | CASSRLAGISRGDTQYF | TRBV5-1 | 17 | - | TRBD2 | TRBJ2-3
TGTGCCAGCAGCTCCGGGGGCGGGAGGGCGAACGAGCAGTACTTC | CASSSGGGRANEQYF | TRBV7-9 | 15 | - | TRBD2 | TRBJ2-7
TGTGCCAGCAGTGAATTTATCGAGGGAAAACTGTTTTTT | CASSEFIEGKLFF | TRBV6-1 | 13 | few | - | TRBJ1-4
TGTGCCAGCAGTGTACGACAGGGCTCCTACGAGCAGTACTTC | CASSVRQGSYEQYF | TRBV6-1 | 14 | - | TRBD1 | TRBJ2-7
TGCGCCAGCAGGAAAGGACAGTCCGGAACTGAAGCTTTCTTT | CASRKGQSGTEAFF | TRBV10-1 | 14 | - | - | TRBJ1-1
TGCGCCAGCAGCCAAGAAGTCAACAGGGTAGGGACTAGCGGGTACAATGAGCAGTTCTTC | CASSQEVNRVGTSGYNEQFF | TRBV4-3 | 20 | - | TRBD2 | TRBJ2-1
TGCGCCAGCAGCCCCGACAGCTATGGCTACACCTTC | CASSPDSYGYTF | TRBV5-1 | 12 | - | - | TRBJ1-2
TGTGCCAATCGTATCTATGGCTACACCTTC | CANRIYGYTF | TRBV5-4 | 10 | - | - | TRBJ1-2
TGTGCCAGCAGCTTAACGGGCTCTGGGGCCAACGTCCTGACTTTC | CASSLTGSGANVLTF | TRBV7-6 | 15 | - | - | TRBJ2-6
TGCGCCAGCAGCCAATTTGGCAGGGGCATCCAAGAGACCCAGTACTTC | CASSQFGRGIQETQYF | TRBV4-1 | 16 | few | - | TRBJ2-5
TGTGCCAGCAGTAGTTTAACGGCAAATTTTGGGAGAAATGAGCAGTTCTTC | CASSSLTANFGRNEQFF | TRBV5-6 | 17 | few | - | TRBJ2-1
TGTGCCAGCAGTGGTTTCTCGGGCAATCAGCCCCAGCATTTT | CASSGFSGNQPQHF | TRBV6-1 | 14 | few | - | TRBJ1-5
TGCGCCAGCAGTCAAAAAAGCAGGGGCCGCAGCGCAACTAATGAAAAACTGTTTTTT | CASSQKSRGRSATNEKLFF | TRBV23-1 | 19 | - | - | TRBJ1-4
TGTGCCAGCAGCCGACCAGGGACAGCTGAAGAGACCCAGTACTTC | CASSRPGTAEETQYF | TRBV6-5 | 15 | - | TRBD1 | TRBJ2-5
TGCAGTGCTAGAGGAGCGGGCGAGCAGTACTTC | CSARGAGEQYF | TRBV20-1 | 11 | once | - | TRBJ2-7
TGCGCCAGCAGCAGAGGGGGACAGGCTCCCTCTGGAAACACCATATATTTT | CASSRGGQAPSGNTIYF | TRBV5-1 | 17 | few | TRBD1 | TRBJ1-3
TGTGCCAGCAGCTTGTTAGCGAGCGGGGGGAAGGCAGATACGCAGTATTTT | CASSLLASGGKADTQYF | TRBV5-6 | 17 | - | TRBD2 | TRBJ2-3
TGCAGCGTTGCATCCACAGGGGGTTTTAATGGCTACACCTTC | CSVASTGGFNGYTF | TRBV29-1 | 14 | - | TRBD1 | TRBJ1-2
TGTGCCAGTAGTATGGGTAGCTCCACAGATACGCAGTATTTT | CASSMGSSTDTQYF | TRBV19 | 14 | - | - | TRBJ2-3
TGCGCCAGCAGCTTGTCCATTACCATTCCGGGACAGGGTATCGCTCAGCCCCAGCATTTT | CASSLSITIPGQGIAQPQHF | TRBV5-1 | 20 | - | TRBD1 | TRBJ1-5
TGTGCCAGCAGTGAAGAAGCGGGAAGGCGGCAGAGGGCCTATGAGCAGTTCTTC | CASSEEAGRRQRAYEQFF | TRBV6-1 | 18 | once | TRBD2 | TRBJ2-1
TGTGCCAGCAGTGACTCGGGACAGAACCTCTACGAGCAGTACTTC | CASSDSGQNLYEQYF | TRBV6-5 | 15 | - | TRBD1 | TRBJ2-7
TGTGCCAGCAGTCCACCACAGGGGCCCTACGAGCAGTACTTC | CASSPPQGPYEQYF | TRBV6-5 | 14 | - | TRBD1 | TRBJ2-7
TGTGCCAGTAGTATATCCCTGGGACTGGCGAACACCGGGGAGCTGTTTTTT | CASSISLGLANTGELFF | TRBV19 | 17 | - | - | TRBJ2-2
TGTGCCAGCTCCAGGGTGCTGGTTTCGGACACTGAAGCTTTCTTT | CASSRVLVSDTEAFF | TRBV6-1 | 15 | - | - | TRBJ1-1
TGTGCCAGCAGCCAGGAGGTCGGGACAGGGCGTTCACCCCTCCACTTT | CASSQEVGTGRSPLHF | TRBV7-6 | 16 | - | TRBD1 | TRBJ1-6
TGTGCCAGCAGTGAGGCCCGGCAGTACTTC | CASSEARQYF | TRBV6-1 | 10 | - | - | TRBJ2-7
TGTGCCAGCACCCCTAAAGGCACAGTAAACACCGGGGAGCTGTTTTTT | CASTPKGTVNTGELFF | TRBV7-7 | 16 | - | - | TRBJ2-2
TGTGCCAGCTCAGCGGGGGGCGATGAAGCTTTCTTT | CASSAGGDEAFF | TRBV18 | 12 | - | - | TRBJ1-1
TGTGCCAGCAGCTTCCCGGGGGTACGCGGAGGCTACACCTTC | CASSFPGVRGGYTF | TRBV5-6 | 14 | - | - | TRBJ1-2
TGTGCCAGCAGCTTACTACAGGCGGGGGGGGCGGACCAAAATGAGCAGTTCTTC | CASSLLQAGGADQNEQFF | TRBV7-2 | 18 | - | TRBD2 | TRBJ2-1
TGTGCCAGCAGTTCTGGGACACCCGGGACCGGGGAGCTGTTTTTT | CASSSGTPGTGELFF | TRBV28 | 15 | - | - | TRBJ2-2
TGTGCCATCAGGCCTAGCGGTTCCACAGATACGCAGTATTTT | CAIRPSGSTDTQYF | TRBV10-3 | 14 | - | TRBD2 | TRBJ2-3
TGTGCCAGCAGTTACCGACCCAGGGATACTGAAGCTTTCTTT | CASSYRPRDTEAFF | TRBV6-6 | 14 | few | - | TRBJ1-1
TGCGCCAGCAGCCAAGGGAGTCGTTCTGAAGCTTTCTTT | CASSQGSRSEAFF | TRBV4-1 | 13 | few | - | TRBJ1-1
TGTGCCAGCAGCCGAGGGGGATATGGCTACACCTTC | CASSRGGYGYTF | TRBV7-9 | 12 | - | - | TRBJ1-2
TGCGCCAGCAGCGGACCGGGACAAGGTTATAATTCACCCCTCCACTTT | CASSGPGQGYNSPLHF | TRBV5-1 | 16 | - | - | TRBJ1-6